The text below deals with one T cell receptor (beta chain). Caucasian, healthy and from Russia, the donors were aged between about 6 and 90. The data belong to a study of blood T cells in healthy people across ages. The CDR3 has 16 amino acids. CDR1 and CDR2 (germline): SSHAT, FNYEAQ (reference sequence). Between the trimmed V and J ends, which lost 4 bases and 5 bases, there was a span of 18 bases. Primers used in a second PCR of about 7 to 12 cycles were a sample-barcoded 5' primer and a J-beta primer mix. TCRdb processed the 5' RACE reads anew with MiXCR; each CDR3 protein has one entry. The profile shows fewer than 900,000 distinct CDR3 sequences, roughly 41% of them singletons.

This chain connects TRBV7-7 to TRBJ2-1, with unresolved D. The sequence derives from an older woman in good health. The specimen was blood. The CDR3 loop reads CASSSRPEPPNNEQFF. The CDR3 DNA reads as TGTGCCAGCAGCTCCCGGCCGGAGCCCCCCAACAATGAGCAGTTCTTC.